One and the same sample provided the 5 T cell receptor beta chains below, sequenced in a study of response to subunit inactivated influenza vaccine. TCRdb independently ran MiXCR on the RT-PCR reads; one entry per CDR3 protein. Among 650,000 to 850,000 distinct CDR3 sequences listed, about 15% were seen once. The input for sequencing was PBMCs from blood, taken less than 15 days before vaccination. The receptor set was obtained from a man in his fifties who received an inactivated influenza vaccine.

At least ten counts were recorded for this clonotype. The chain uses TRBV4-2 and TRBJ2-2; 9 bases match TRBD2. This CDR3 is built from 17 residues. Germline CDR1 LGHNA, CDR2 YNFKEQ. V gave up 0 bases and J gave up 7 bases; unmatched junction bases: 9. CDR3 loop: CASSQDSSGGGRGELFF. The CDR3, as DNA: TGTGCCAGCAGCCAAGATAGTAGCGGGGGAGGTCGCGGGGAGCTGTTTTTT.

This clonotype was observed at least ten times. Germline is not matched at one junction end, which may reflect a read error. The chain recombines TRBV5-1 with TRBJ2-7; D gene unclear. CDR1 SGHRS and CDR2 YFSETQ come from the germline V gene. This CDR3 is 13 amino acids long. This CDR3 is CASSLTGTYEQYF. CDR3 nucleotides: TGTGCCAGCAGCTTAACCGGCACCTACGAGCAGTACTTC.

This clonotype was counted only a few times. The chain joins TRBV7-8 to TRBJ1-3; possibly TRBD1 for D (5 bases). Germline V CDR1 and CDR2: SGHVS, FQNEAQ. The CDR3 contains 13 residues. Deletions cut 6 bases from V and 4 bases from J, with 10 bases between. DNA for the CDR3: TGTGCCAGCAGATCTCACAGGGGAAACACCATATATTTT. It encodes CASRSHRGNTIYF.

This clonotype was observed a few times. This chain uses TRBV4-1 with TRBJ2-4; TRBD2 aligns across 13 bases. V was clipped by 1 base and J by 3 bases; unmatched bases: 15. The CDR3 is 21 amino acids. The germline V gene encodes CDR1 MGHRA and CDR2 YSYEKL. CDR3 amino acids: CASSQAQLAGGPGVDKNIQYF. CDR3 sequence (DNA): TGCGCCAGCAGCCAAGCCCAACTAGCGGGGGGGCCCGGGGTCGACAAAAACATTCAGTACTTC.

This clonotype turned up a few times. This sequence joins TRBV10-2 and TRBJ2-3; 7 bases map to TRBD1. The CDR3 consists of 13 residues. The V gene end was trimmed by 6 bases and the J gene end by 4 bases; junction bases not matched to a gene: 4. Germline-derived CDR1 and CDR2 are WSHSY and SAAADI. The CDR3 region is CASRDRDADTQYF. For the CDR3, the DNA is TGCGCCAGCAGAGACAGGGACGCAGATACGCAGTATTTT.